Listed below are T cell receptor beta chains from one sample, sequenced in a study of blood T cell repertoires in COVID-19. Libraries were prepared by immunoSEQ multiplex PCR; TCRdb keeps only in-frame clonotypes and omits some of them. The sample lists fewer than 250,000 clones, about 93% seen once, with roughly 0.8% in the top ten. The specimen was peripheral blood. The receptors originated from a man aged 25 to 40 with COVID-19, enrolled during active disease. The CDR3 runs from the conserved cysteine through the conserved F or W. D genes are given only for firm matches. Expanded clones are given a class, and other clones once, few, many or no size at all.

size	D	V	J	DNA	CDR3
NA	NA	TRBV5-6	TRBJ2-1	TGTGCCAGCAGCTTGGCCGGGAGTACGTTCTCCGTCGAGCAGTTCTTC	CASSLAGSTFSVEQFF
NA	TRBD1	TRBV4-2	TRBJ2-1	TGTGCCAGCAGCCATTACCGGGACAGGGTAAACAATGAGCAGTTCTTC	CASSHYRDRVNNEQFF
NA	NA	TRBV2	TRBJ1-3	TGTGCCAGCAGAGGGGAGGTCGGGGGGTCTGGAAACACCATATATTTT	CASRGEVGGSGNTIYF
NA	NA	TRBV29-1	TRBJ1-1	TGCAGCTCAACCGCCTGGGGGGGGAACACTGAAGCTTTCTTT	CSSTAWGGNTEAFF
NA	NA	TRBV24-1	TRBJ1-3	TGTGCCACCAGTGATTTGTCGTATCAGGGATTTTCGGACACCATATATTTT	CATSDLSYQGFSDTIYF
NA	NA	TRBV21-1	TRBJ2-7	TGTGCCAGCAGCATTCTCGCCCTCAGGGGGCCAAGCTCCTACGAGCAGTACTTC	CASSILALRGPSSYEQYF
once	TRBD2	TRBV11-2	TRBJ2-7	TGTGCCAGCAGCTTACTGTCGGGGGGGCTCTACGAGCAGTACTTC	CASSLLSGGLYEQYF
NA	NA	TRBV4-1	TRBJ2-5	TGCGCCAGCAGCCAAGATCCCTTCAGGCAGGGTGGAGAGACCCAGTACTTC	CASSQDPFRQGGETQYF
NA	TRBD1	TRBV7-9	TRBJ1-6	TGTGCCAGCAGCTTAGGGGCAGGGACAGGCGGATCACCCCTCCACTTT	CASSLGAGTGGSPLHF
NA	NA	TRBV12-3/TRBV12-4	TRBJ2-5	TGTGCCAGCAGGTCTAGCATAGGGGAGACCCAGTACTTC	CASRSSIGETQYF
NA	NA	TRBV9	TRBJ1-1	TGTGCCAGCAGCGTGGATACAGGGAACACTGAAGCTTTCTTT	CASSVDTGNTEAFF
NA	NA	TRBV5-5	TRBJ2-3	TGTGCCAGCAGCTCGACTGGGACAGATACGCAGTATTTT	CASSSTGTDTQYF
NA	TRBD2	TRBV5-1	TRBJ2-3	TGCGCCAGCAGCCCCTCTCCTAGCGGGGGGGCGAGAGATACGCAGTATTTT	CASSPSPSGGARDTQYF
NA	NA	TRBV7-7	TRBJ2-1	TGTGCCAGCAGCTTATCCAGCGACCTGTACAATGAGCAGTTCTTC	CASSLSSDLYNEQFF
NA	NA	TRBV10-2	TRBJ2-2	TGCGCCAGCATTACAACAGGGTTCGCGAACACCGGGGAGCTGTTTTTT	CASITTGFANTGELFF
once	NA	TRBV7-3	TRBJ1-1	TGTGCCAGCAGCCCAGGGGCTGGCAGGAACACTGAAGCTTTCTTT	CASSPGAGRNTEAFF
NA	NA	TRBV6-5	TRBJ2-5	TGTGCCAGCAGACGCCGGAGGGAAGAGACCCAGTACTTC	CASRRRREETQYF
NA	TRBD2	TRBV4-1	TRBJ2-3	TGCGCCAGCAGCCCCTTGGCGGGGGTTAGCACAGATACGCAGTATTTT	CASSPLAGVSTDTQYF
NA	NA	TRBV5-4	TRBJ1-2	TGTGCCAGCAGCTTATCGGGAGGGCCGAGGTGGGGCTACACCTTC	CASSLSGGPRWGYTF
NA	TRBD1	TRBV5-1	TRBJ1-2	TGCGCCAGCAGCTCAGGGACAGGGTCTGGCTACACCTTC	CASSSGTGSGYTF
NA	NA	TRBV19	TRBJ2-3	TGTGCCAGTAGTATGGGGGGGGCGGGAGATACGCAGTATTTT	CASSMGGAGDTQYF
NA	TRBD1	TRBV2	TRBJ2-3	TGTGCCAGCAGTTACACCGGGACAGGGGGGGATACGCAGTATTTT	CASSYTGTGGDTQYF
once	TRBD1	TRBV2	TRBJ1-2	TGTGCCAGCAGTGTGTCCGGGACAGCCTATGGCTACACCTTC	CASSVSGTAYGYTF
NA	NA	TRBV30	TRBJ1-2	TGTGCCTGGAGAATAGCGGGGTTTAACGGTGGCTACACCTTC	CAWRIAGFNGGYTF
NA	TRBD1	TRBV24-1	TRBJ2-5	TGTGCCACCAGTGCCCTTACAGGGGGGTCGGAGACCCAGTACTTC	CATSALTGGSETQYF